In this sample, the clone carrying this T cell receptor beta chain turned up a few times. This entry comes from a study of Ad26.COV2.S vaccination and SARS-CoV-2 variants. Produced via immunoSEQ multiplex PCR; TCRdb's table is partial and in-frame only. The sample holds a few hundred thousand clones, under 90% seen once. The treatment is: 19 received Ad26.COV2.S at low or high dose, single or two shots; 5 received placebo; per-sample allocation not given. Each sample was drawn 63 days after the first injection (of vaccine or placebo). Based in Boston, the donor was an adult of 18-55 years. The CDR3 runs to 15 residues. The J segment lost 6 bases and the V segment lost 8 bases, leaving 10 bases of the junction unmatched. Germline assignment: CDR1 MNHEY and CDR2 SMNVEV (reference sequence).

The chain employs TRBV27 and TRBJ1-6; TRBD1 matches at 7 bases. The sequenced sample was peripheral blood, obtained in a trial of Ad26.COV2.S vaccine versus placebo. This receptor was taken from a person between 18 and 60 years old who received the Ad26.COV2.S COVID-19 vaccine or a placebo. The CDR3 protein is CASRVGDRGNSPLHF. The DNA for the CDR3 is TGTGCCAGCCGGGTCGGGGACAGAGGTAATTCACCCCTCCACTTT.